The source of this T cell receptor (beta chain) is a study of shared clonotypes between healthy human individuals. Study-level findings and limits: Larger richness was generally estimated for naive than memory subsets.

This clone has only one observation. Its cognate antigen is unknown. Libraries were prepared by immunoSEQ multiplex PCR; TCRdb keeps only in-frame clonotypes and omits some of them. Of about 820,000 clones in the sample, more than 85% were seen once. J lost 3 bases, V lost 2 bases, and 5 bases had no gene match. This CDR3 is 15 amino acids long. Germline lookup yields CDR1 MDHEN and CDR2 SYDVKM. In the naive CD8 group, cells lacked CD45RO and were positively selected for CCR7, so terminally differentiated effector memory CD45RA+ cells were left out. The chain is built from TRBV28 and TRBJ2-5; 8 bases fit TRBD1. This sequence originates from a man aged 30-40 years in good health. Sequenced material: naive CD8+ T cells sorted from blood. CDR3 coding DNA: TGTGCCAGCAGTTTAACGGACAGGGCTAAAGAGACCCAGTACTTC. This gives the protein CASSLTDRAKETQYF.